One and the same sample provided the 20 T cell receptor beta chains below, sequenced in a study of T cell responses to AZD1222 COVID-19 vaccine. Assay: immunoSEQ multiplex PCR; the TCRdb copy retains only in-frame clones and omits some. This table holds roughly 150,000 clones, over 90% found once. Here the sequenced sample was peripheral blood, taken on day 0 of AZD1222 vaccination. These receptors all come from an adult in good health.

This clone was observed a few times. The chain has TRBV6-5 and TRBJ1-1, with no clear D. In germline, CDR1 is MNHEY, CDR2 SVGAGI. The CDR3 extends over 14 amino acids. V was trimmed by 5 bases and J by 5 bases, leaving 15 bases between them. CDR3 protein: CASSLKPEWTEAFF. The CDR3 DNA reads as TGTGCCAGCAGTCTGAAGCCTGAGTGGACTGAAGCTTTCTTT.

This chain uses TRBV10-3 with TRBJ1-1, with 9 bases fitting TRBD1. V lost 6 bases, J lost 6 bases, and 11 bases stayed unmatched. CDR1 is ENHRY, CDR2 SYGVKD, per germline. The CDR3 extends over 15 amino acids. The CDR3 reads CAISTLPGQGSEAFF. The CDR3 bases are TGTGCCATCAGCACACTTCCGGGACAGGGCTCTGAAGCTTTCTTT.

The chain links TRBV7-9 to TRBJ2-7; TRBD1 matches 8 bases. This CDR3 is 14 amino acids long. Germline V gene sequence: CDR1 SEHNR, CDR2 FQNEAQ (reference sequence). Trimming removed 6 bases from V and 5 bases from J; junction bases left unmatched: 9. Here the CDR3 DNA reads TGTGCCAGCAGGCAGACAGGGGAGGAAAACGAGCAGTACTTC. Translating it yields CASRQTGEENEQYF.

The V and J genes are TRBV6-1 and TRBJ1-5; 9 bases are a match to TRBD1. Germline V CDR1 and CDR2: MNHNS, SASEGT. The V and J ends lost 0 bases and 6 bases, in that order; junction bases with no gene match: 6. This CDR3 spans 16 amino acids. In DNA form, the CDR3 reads TGTGCCAGCAGTGAAGCGCTCGGGACAGGGTTTCAGCCCCAGCATTTT. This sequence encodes CASSEALGTGFQPQHF.

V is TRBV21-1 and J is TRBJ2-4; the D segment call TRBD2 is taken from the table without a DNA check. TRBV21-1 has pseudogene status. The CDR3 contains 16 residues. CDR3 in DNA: TGTGCCAGCAGCAAAAAATGTCGCGGTAACAAAAACATTCAGTACTTC. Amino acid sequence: CASSKKCRGNKNIQYF.

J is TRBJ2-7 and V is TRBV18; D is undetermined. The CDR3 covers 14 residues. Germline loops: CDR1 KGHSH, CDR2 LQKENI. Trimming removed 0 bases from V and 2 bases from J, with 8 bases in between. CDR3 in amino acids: CASSPPGNPYEQYF. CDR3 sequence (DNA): TGTGCCAGCTCACCACCGGGAAACCCCTACGAGCAGTACTTC.

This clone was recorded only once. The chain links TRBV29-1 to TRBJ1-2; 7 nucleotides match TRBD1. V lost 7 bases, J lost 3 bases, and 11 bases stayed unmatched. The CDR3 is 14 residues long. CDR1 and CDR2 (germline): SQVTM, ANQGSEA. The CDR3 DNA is TGCAGCGCCCTGGACAGGTCCGAGTACTATGGCTACACCTTC. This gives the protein CSALDRSEYYGYTF.

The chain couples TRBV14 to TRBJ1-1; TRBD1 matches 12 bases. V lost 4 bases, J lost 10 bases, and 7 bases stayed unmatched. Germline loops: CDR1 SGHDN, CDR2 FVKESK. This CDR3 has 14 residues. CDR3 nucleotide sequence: TGTGCCAGCAGCCCCCGGGACAGGGGGCGAGGAGCTTTCTTT. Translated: CASSPRDRGRGAFF.

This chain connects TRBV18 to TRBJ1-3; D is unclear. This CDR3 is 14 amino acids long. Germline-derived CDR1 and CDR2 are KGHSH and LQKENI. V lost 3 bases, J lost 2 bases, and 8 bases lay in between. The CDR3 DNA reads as TGTGCCAGCTCACCTTCGGTAACTGGAAACACCATATATTTT. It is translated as CASSPSVTGNTIYF.

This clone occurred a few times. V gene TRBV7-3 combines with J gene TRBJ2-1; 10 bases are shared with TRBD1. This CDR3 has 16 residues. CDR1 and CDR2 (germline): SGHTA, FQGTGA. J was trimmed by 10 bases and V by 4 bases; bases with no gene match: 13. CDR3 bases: TGTGCCAGCAGCTCCCAGGGCAGACAGGGGGCTGGGGAGCAGTTCTTC. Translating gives CASSSQGRQGAGEQFF.

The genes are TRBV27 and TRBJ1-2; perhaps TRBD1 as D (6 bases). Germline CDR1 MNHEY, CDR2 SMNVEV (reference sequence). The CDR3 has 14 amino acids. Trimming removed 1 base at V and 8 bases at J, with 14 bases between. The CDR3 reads CASSLLQGKGGYTF. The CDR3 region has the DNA TGTGCCAGCAGTTTATTACAGGGAAAGGGGGGCTACACCTTC.

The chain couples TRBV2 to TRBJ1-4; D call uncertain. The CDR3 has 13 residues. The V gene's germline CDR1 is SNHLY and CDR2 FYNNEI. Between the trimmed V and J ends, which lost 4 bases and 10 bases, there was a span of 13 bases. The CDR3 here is CASSGVGVGKLFF. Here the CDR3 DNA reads TGTGCCAGCAGTGGTGTTGGGGTTGGAAAACTGTTTTTT.

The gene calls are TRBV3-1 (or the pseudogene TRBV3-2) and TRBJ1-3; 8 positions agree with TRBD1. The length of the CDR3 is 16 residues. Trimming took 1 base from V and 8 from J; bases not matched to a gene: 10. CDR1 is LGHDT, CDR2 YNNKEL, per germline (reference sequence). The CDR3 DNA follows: TGTGCCAGCAGCCAAGGGGGCCGACAGGGGAGGGACACCATATATTTT. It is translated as CASSQGGRQGRDTIYF.

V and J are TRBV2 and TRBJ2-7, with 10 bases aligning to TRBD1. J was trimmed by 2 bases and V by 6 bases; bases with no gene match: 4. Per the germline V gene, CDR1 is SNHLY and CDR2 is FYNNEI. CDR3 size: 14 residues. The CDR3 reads CASRVDRGTYEQYF. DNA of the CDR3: TGTGCCAGCAGAGTGGACAGGGGGACCTACGAGCAGTACTTC.

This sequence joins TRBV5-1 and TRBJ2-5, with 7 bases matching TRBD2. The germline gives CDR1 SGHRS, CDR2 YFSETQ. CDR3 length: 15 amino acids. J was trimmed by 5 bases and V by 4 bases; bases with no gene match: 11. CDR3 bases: TGCGCCAGCAGCCTCAACGGCGGGAGCTTCGAGACCCAGTACTTC. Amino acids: CASSLNGGSFETQYF. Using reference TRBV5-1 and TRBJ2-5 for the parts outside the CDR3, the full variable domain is KAGVTQTPRYLIKTRGQQVTLSCSPISGHRSVSWYQQTPGQGLQFLFEYFSETQRNKGNFPGRFSGRQFSNSRSEMNVSTLELGDSALYLCASSLNGGSFETQYFGPGTRLLVL.

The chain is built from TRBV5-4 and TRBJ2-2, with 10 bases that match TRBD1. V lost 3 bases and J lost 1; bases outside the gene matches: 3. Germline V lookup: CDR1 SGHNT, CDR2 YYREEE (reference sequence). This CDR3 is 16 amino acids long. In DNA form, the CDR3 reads TGTGCCAGCAGCTCCGGACAGGGGGGGAACACCGGGGAGCTGTTTTTT. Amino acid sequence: CASSSGQGGNTGELFF.

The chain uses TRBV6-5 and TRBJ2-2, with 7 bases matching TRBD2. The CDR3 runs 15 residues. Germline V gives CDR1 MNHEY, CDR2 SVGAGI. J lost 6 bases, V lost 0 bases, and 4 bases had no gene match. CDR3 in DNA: TGTGCCAGCAGTTACTCCGGGGCGGGGGCCGGGGAGCTGTTTTTT. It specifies CASSYSGAGAGELFF.

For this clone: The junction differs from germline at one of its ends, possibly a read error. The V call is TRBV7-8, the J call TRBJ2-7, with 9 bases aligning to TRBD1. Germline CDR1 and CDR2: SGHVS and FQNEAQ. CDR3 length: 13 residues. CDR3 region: CASSLGEDRGLNF. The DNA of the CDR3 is TGTGCCAGCAGCTTAGGAGAGGACAGGGGATTGAACTTC.

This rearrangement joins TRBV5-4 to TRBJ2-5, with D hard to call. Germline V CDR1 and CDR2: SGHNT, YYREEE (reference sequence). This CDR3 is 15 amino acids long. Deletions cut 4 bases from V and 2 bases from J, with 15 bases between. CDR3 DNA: TGTGCCAGCAGCCTAAAGAAAGGGTCGCAAGAGACCCAGTACTTC. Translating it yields CASSLKKGSQETQYF.

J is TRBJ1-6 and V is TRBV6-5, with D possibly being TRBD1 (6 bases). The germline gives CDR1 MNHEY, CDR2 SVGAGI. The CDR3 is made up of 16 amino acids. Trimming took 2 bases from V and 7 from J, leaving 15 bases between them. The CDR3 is CASSYVFGRGNSPLHF. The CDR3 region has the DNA TGTGCCAGCAGTTACGTTTTTGGCAGGGGCAATTCACCCCTCCACTTT.